Each of the 24 T cell receptor beta chains below was sequenced from the same sample in a study of OX40 agonist ivuxolimab in advanced cancers. Profiled with immunoSEQ multiplex PCR; TCRdb holds only in-frame clones, not every one. The data contain tens of thousands of clones, around four fifths of them seen just once; the ten biggest clones take up 1% to 1.3%. This sample comprised CD4+ or CD8+ T cells sorted from blood, obtained in a trial of the OX40 agonist ivuxolimab. The receptors were sampled from an adult with an advanced solid tumor such as melanoma, head and neck, liver or kidney cancer.

Details on this clone: The sample contains more than one DNA sequence encoding this CDR3. The chain employs TRBV28 and TRBJ1-4, with D unresolved. Germline V lookup: CDR1 MDHEN, CDR2 SYDVKM. Trimming pared 5 bases from V and 3 bases from J, leaving 1 base between. The CDR3 contains 11 residues. The CDR3 spells CASSPNEKLFF. CDR3 nucleotides: TGTGCCAGCAGTCCTAATGAAAAACTGTTTTTT.

The chain recombines TRBV27 with TRBJ2-3; maybe TRBD2 (5 bases). V shed 7 bases and J shed 2 bases, with 16 bases lying between them. Germline V gene data show CDR1 as MNHEY and CDR2 as SMNVEV (reference sequence). The CDR3 runs to 15 residues. This CDR3 reads CASTLRVAHTDTQYF. DNA of the CDR3: TGTGCCAGCACCTTGAGGGTAGCCCACACAGATACGCAGTATTTT.

V and J are TRBV19 and TRBJ1-4, with 8 bases aligning to TRBD1. With 5 bases clipped from V and 10 bases from J, the junction kept 12 bases outside the gene matches. Germline V gene sequence: CDR1 LNHDA, CDR2 SQIVND (reference sequence). CDR3 length: 15 amino acids. The CDR3 loop reads CASSFSGTGGRKLFF. The CDR3, as DNA: TGTGCCAGTAGTTTTTCCGGGACAGGCGGTCGAAAACTGTTTTTT.

The V gene is TRBV9, the J gene TRBJ2-3, with 8 bases fitting TRBD2. V was pared by 2 bases and J by 2 bases, with 10 bases of the junction left unmatched. The CDR3 runs 17 residues. Germline CDR1 reads SGDLS; CDR2 reads YYNGEE. CDR3 sequence (DNA): TGTGCCAGCAGCGTGGGACATAGCGGGGAGTACACAGATACGCAGTATTTT. Its translation is CASSVGHSGEYTDTQYF. Full variable domain (rest looked up from reference TRBV9 and TRBJ2-3): DSGVTQTPKHLITATGQRVTLRCSPRSGDLSVYWYQQSLDQGLQFLIQYYNGEERAKGNILERFSAQQFPDLHSELNLSSLELGDSALYFCASSVGHSGEYTDTQYFGPGTRLTVL.

This chain links TRBV6-5 with TRBJ1-1, with D perhaps matching TRBD1 (6 bases). Trimming removed 7 bases at V and 1 base at J, with 13 bases between. CDR1 is MNHEY and CDR2 is SVGAGI in the germline V gene. CDR3 length: 14 residues. CDR3 coding DNA: TGTGCCAGCAAGATTTTGACAGGGAACACTGAAGCTTTCTTT. It specifies CASKILTGNTEAFF.

V and J are TRBV7-9 and TRBJ1-1; a weak D match, TRBD1 (6 bases). Trimming removed 1 base from V and 5 bases from J, with 11 bases in between. From germline, CDR1 is SEHNR and CDR2 FQNEAQ (reference sequence). This CDR3 has 14 amino acids. The CDR3 DNA reads as TGTGCCAGCAGCTTAGAGTTTCAGGGGACTGAAGCTTTCTTT. Amino acid sequence: CASSLEFQGTEAFF.

The CDR3 spells CASSQDRQNYGYTF. As DNA, the CDR3 is TGCGCCAGCAGCCAAGACCGGCAGAACTATGGCTACACCTTC. The chain links TRBV4-3 to TRBJ1-2; no reliable D call. The germline V and J ends were trimmed by 0 bases and 2 bases, with 7 bases remaining between them. This CDR3 comprises 14 residues. CDR1 LGHNA and CDR2 YSLEER come from the germline V gene.

The chain couples TRBV5-6 to TRBJ2-1; D is perhaps TRBD2 (6 bases). CDR1 and CDR2 (germline): SGHDT, YYEEEE. Trimming stripped 2 bases from V and 6 bases from J, with 15 bases between. The CDR3 is made up of 15 amino acids. In DNA form, the CDR3 reads TGTGCCAGCAGCTTACGTCCGGGACTTCTCAATGAGCAGTTCTTC. This gives the protein CASSLRPGLLNEQFF. Full variable domain (remainder filled in from reference TRBV5-6 and TRBJ2-1): DAGVTQSPTHLIKTRGQQVTLRCSPKSGHDTVSWYQQALGQGPQFIFQYYEEEERQRGNFPDRFSGHQFPNYSSELNVNALLLGDSALYLCASSLRPGLLNEQFFGPGTRLTVL.

This clone turned up a few times. The rearrangement uses TRBV12-5 and TRBJ2-7; 8 positions agree with TRBD2. The CDR3 loop spans 15 amino acids. Germline values: CDR1 LGHNT, CDR2 FRNRAP. V lost 0 bases, J lost 3 bases, and 4 bases stayed unmatched. The CDR3 DNA reads as TGTGCTAGTGGTTTGGTAAAGGGACTAGGCTACGAGCAGTACTTC. Protein: CASGLVKGLGYEQYF. Filled out from reference TRBV12-5 and TRBJ2-7, the complete variable domain reads DARVTQTPRHKVTEMGQEVTMRCQPILGHNTVFWYRQTMMQGLELLAYFRNRAPLDDSGMPKDRFSAEMPDATLATLKIQPSEPRDSAVYFCASGLVKGLGYEQYFGPGTRLTVT.

V gene TRBV11-1 combines with J gene TRBJ1-1, with D possibly TRBD1 on 6 matching bases. Trimming took off 3 bases at V and 5 bases at J, with 13 bases between the two ends. Germline-derived CDR1 and CDR2 are SGHAT and FQDESV (reference sequence). The CDR3 is 14 amino acids. CDR3 nucleotide sequence: TGTGCCAGCAGCTTCGAAGGGGGAAGGACTGAAGCTTTCTTT. Its protein is CASSFEGGRTEAFF.

This sequence joins TRBV5-1 and TRBJ1-4; 9 nucleotides agree with TRBD1. The CDR3 is 15 residues long. Looked up from germline, CDR1 is SGHRS and CDR2 is YFSETQ. V was pared by 2 bases and J by 8 bases, with 7 bases of the junction left unmatched. The CDR3 here is CASSFQGQGLEKLFF. The CDR3 DNA sequence: TGCGCCAGCAGCTTTCAGGGACAGGGACTCGAAAAACTGTTTTTT.

The chain links TRBV9 to TRBJ2-5, with no clear D. Germline lookup yields CDR1 SGDLS and CDR2 YYNGEE. Trimming pared 0 bases from V and 0 bases from J, leaving 9 bases between. CDR3 length equals 15 residues. As DNA, the CDR3 is TGTGCCAGCAGCGTAGACGGGCGCTACCAAGAGACCCAGTACTTC. This encodes CASSVDGRYQETQYF.

This clone was seen a single time. V and J are TRBV28 and TRBJ1-2; D might be TRBD1 (6 bases). The germline CDR1 and CDR2 sequences are MDHEN and SYDVKM. This CDR3 has 13 residues. The CDR3 sequence is CATVPGANYGYTF. Here the CDR3 DNA reads TGTGCGACCGTCCCAGGGGCCAACTATGGCTACACCTTC.

The CDR3 DNA sequence: TGTGCCAGCTCACCTCCCTCCGCCAGGGTGAACACTGAAGCTTTCTTT. Its translation is CASSPPSARVNTEAFF. The chain couples TRBV18 to TRBJ1-1; D might be TRBD1 (5 bases). CDR3 length equals 16 residues. CDR1 KGHSH and CDR2 LQKENI come from the germline V gene. Trimming removed 3 bases at V and 0 bases at J, with 14 bases between.

The chain links TRBV14 to TRBJ2-5; no reliable D call. Looked up from germline, CDR1 is SGHDN and CDR2 is FVKESK. The V end lost 2 bases, the J end lost 7 bases, and 11 bases lay between the germline ends. The CDR3 extends over 13 amino acids. Here the CDR3 DNA reads TGTGCCAGCAGCCAACCTTACCTGCGGACCCAGTACTTC. This encodes CASSQPYLRTQYF.

The V and J genes are TRBV30 and TRBJ1-4; TRBD1 matches 7 bases. From germline, CDR1 is GTSNPN and CDR2 SVGIG (reference sequence). Trimming at V came to 7 bases and at J to 8 bases, leaving 13 bases not matched to a gene. The CDR3 has 14 residues. In DNA, the CDR3 is TGTGCCTCGTATCACAGGGGAGGTGGGGAAAAACTGTTTTTT. Its protein is CASYHRGGGEKLFF.

The chain couples TRBV6-1 to TRBJ1-2; a weak D match, TRBD1 (5 bases). Trimming removed 8 bases at V and 3 bases at J, with 13 bases between. The CDR3 consists of 13 residues. The germline V gene has CDR1 MNHNS and CDR2 SASEGT. The CDR3 loop is CASALRGDYGYTF. DNA for the CDR3: TGTGCCAGCGCCCTTCGAGGGGACTATGGCTACACCTTC.

The chain is built from TRBV2 and TRBJ2-5; 9 positions agree with TRBD2. The CDR3 totals 14 residues. With V trimmed by 6 bases and J by 9 bases, 11 bases remained unmatched. Germline V CDR1 and CDR2: SNHLY, FYNNEI. This CDR3 reads CASRDPGLAEAQYF. The CDR3 nucleotides are TGTGCCAGCAGGGACCCGGGACTAGCTGAGGCCCAGTACTTC.

The chain carries TRBV6-1 and TRBJ1-2; D is undetermined. The CDR3 covers 10 residues. Trimming pared 10 bases from V and 3 bases from J, leaving 6 bases between. Germline lookup yields CDR1 MNHNS and CDR2 SASEGT. The CDR3: CAIRDYGYTF. The CDR3 region has the DNA TGTGCCATCCGGGACTATGGCTACACCTTC.

The J gene is TRBJ1-6, the V gene TRBV5-1; TRBD1 is a possible D gene (5 bases). The CDR3 runs to 16 residues. V was clipped by 3 bases and J by 0 bases, with 10 bases between them. Germline CDR1 and CDR2: SGHRS and YFSETQ. CDR3 sequence reads: CASSWGTSSYNSPLHF. CDR3 sequence (DNA): TGCGCCAGCAGCTGGGGGACTAGCTCCTATAATTCACCCCTCCACTTT.

J is TRBJ1-6 and V is TRBV7-2; D remains unclear. Germline CDR1 reads SGHTA; CDR2 reads FQGNSA. This CDR3 contains 14 residues. Deletions cut 0 bases from V and 7 bases from J, with 7 bases between. CDR3 sequence: CASSLALGNSPLHF. As DNA, the CDR3 is TGTGCCAGCAGCTTAGCGCTTGGGAATTCACCCCTCCACTTT.

This sequence joins TRBV7-9 and TRBJ1-4; 11 nucleotides align to TRBD1. The V segment lost 5 bases and the J segment 8 bases; nucleotides outside the gene matches: 7. The length of the CDR3 is 15 residues. CDR1 and CDR2 (germline): SEHNR, FQNEAQ (reference sequence). CDR3 loop: CASSPQDRGQEKLFF. DNA for the CDR3: TGTGCCAGCAGCCCCCAGGACAGGGGGCAAGAAAAACTGTTTTTT.

This sequence joins TRBV11-2 and TRBJ2-3; D is perhaps TRBD1 or TRBD2 (6 bases each). This CDR3 region has 16 residues. Germline CDR1 SGHAT, CDR2 FQNNGV. V lost 5 bases and J lost 6, with 21 bases in between. CDR3 sequence: CASSRLGGLASDTQYF. CDR3 DNA: TGTGCCAGCAGCCGCTTAGGGGGGCTAGCAAGCGATACGCAGTATTTT.

V is TRBV30 and J is TRBJ2-3, with 7 bases that match TRBD1. With 0 bases clipped from V and 9 bases from J, the junction kept 6 bases outside the gene matches. Germline V gene lookup returns CDR1 GTSNPN and CDR2 SVGIG (reference sequence). This CDR3 has 13 amino acids. Here the CDR3 DNA reads TGTGCCTGGAGTGTAATAGGGGGCGGGACGCAGTATTTT. Its translation is CAWSVIGGGTQYF.